This entry describes one T cell receptor (beta chain). Trimming removed 6 bases from V and 3 bases from J; junction bases left unmatched: 8. This CDR3 has 14 amino acids. Germline V gene lookup returns CDR1 KGHSH and CDR2 LQKENI. An equimolar mix of two oligonucleotides served as the beta constant-region primer for TRBC1 and TRBC2. The ligated cDNA underwent four PCR rounds using SP2 and nested alpha and beta constant-region primers. TCRdb reanalysed the UMI-ligation and nested PCR reads using MiXCR and keeps one entry per CDR3 protein. This sample has 850 to 1,000 distinct CDR3 sequences; approximately 14% occur once, and the top ten carry around 84%. This specimen comes from a study of naive and memory T cell subsets.

The V and J genes are TRBV18 and TRBJ2-7; 7 positions agree with TRBD2. The source of this sequence is a human donor in good health. Sequencing input: CD8+ TEMRA cells from blood. Specified subset: effector memory re-expressing CD45RA, CD45RA+ CD27-. CDR3 bases: TGTGCCAGCTCTCCTAGCGGAGGGGACTACGAGCAGTACTTC. As protein: CASSPSGGDYEQYF.